This T cell receptor (beta chain) was obtained from a study of OX40 agonist ivuxolimab in advanced cancers. Background on the study: Partial responses, seen in three patients, involved one hepatocellular carcinoma and two cutaneous melanomas.

Whole-study findings and limits: No antigen was identified for the clonally expanded peripheral T cells. Partial responders at 0.1-3.0 mg/kg had among the lowest clonal expansion.

V trimming: 3 bases; J trimming: 4 bases; junction bases outside the gene matches: 6. Germline lookup yields CDR1 SGHTA and CDR2 FQGNSA. This CDR3 is built from 15 residues. Blood was sampled at baseline, cycle 4 day 1, and cycle 7 day 1. TCRdb's table, derived via immunoSEQ multiplex PCR, lists solely in-frame clones and lacks some. The sample yields roughly 80,000 clones, 85% to 95% seen once. With regard to this clone: Its matching antigen is unknown.

The chain couples TRBV7-2 to TRBJ2-1, with 7 bases fitting TRBD2. The specimen was CD4+ or CD8+ T cells sorted from blood, collected in a trial of the OX40 agonist ivuxolimab. This TCR derives from an adult with an advanced solid tumor such as melanoma, head and neck, liver or kidney cancer. CDR3 residues: CASSFREARYNEQFF. The CDR3 coding sequence is TGTGCCAGCAGCTTCCGGGAGGCCCGATACAATGAGCAGTTCTTC.